This T cell receptor (beta chain) was captured by sequencing in a study of beta chain features in type 1 diabetes. Notes on the study in general: The study found moderately but significantly shorter TCRB CDR3s in all four CD4+ subsets of Type 1 diabetes patients. When cDNA is sequenced, cells with high TCR expression could be over-represented. Naive, central memory and regulatory TCRB repertoires appeared more similar among patients than healthy donors. VDJ junctions from patients with type 1 diabetes contained fewer insertions and more deletions.

Germline V lookup: CDR1 SGHRS, CDR2 YFSETQ. This CDR3 spans 15 amino acids. Deletions cut 4 bases from V and 6 bases from J, with 20 bases between. The entirety of the isolated RNA underwent reverse transcription, so expressed TCRB transcripts were sequenced. Using immunoSEQ multiplex PCR, the repertoire was profiled, and TCRdb retains in-frame clones only, with some absent. The profile shows 900,000 or so clones, about a sixth of them singletons. With regard to this clone: Antigen: not known.

The rearrangement uses TRBV5-1 and TRBJ2-7; D is ambiguous. The TCR comes from a woman between 18 and 29 years old in good health. The sequenced sample consisted of naive CD4+ T cells from blood. The DNA for the CDR3 is TGCGCCAGCAGCCAAGTCCCGGCAGGTCTTGGCGAGCAGTACTTC. Its protein product is CASSQVPAGLGEQYF.